The rows below give T cell receptor beta chains drawn from one sample of a study of regulatory T cells in long-lasting Graves disease. TCRdb analysed the multiplex PCR reads with MiXCR anew, one entry per CDR3 protein. The table includes about 660,000 distinct CDR3 sequences, 25% to 35% detected once. The sample in question was peripheral blood mononuclear cells (PBMCs), obtained when the disease was refractory, from a patient treated with antithyroid drugs. These receptors came from a female donor with Graves disease. Both conserved end residues are part of each CDR3.

TRBV3-1 CASSPLRVPYEQYF
TRBV6-2/TRBV6-3 CASSYAARRAYEQYF
TRBV6-5 CASSYLQHNTIYF
TRBV7-6 CASSSLQLNTEAFF
TRBV29-1 CSVAPKQGGTEAFF
TRBV28 CASSFSSSNQPRHF
TRBV19 CASIRTGGVNGYTF
TRBV6-2/TRBV6-3 CASRYGTDYGYTF
TRBV20-1 CSASVEPPDF
TRBV2 CASRATGGGQPQHF
TRBV30 CAWSVRGDRGQPQHF
TRBV12-3/TRBV12-4 CASSQGRGEGNTIYF
TRBV2 CASSEARGGSYEQYF
TRBV12-3/TRBV12-4 CASRTPQGFRSSGNTIYF
TRBV20-1 CSARGSGEKLFF
TRBV10-3 CAISEPGEGDTQYF
TRBV6-1 CASSRRGTGGSYEQYF
TRBV20-1 CSASRGRRNNQPQHF
TRBV6-1 CASSRPRVMNTEAFF
TRBV7-2 CASSKDLSYGYTF
TRBV28 CASTMDGMNTEAFF
TRBV6-5 CASSSGQGLYEKLFF
TRBV7-9 CASSPDKGQGNTEAFF
TRBV6-2/TRBV6-3 CASSYWAIYNAEAFF
TRBV5-4 CASSFSDGAYEKLFF
TRBV14 CASSQRRTSGQETQYF
TRBV10-3 CAISVPPWGGGRDEQYF
TRBV2 CASTVDSYGLNTEAFF
TRBV28 CASSYYRGEGYTF
TRBV28 CASSPRPEKLFF
TRBV20-1 CSASLTASGRVETQYF
TRBV11-2 CASSPKPRVGGYGYTF
TRBV5-1 CASSLEGGGIQYF
TRBV20-1 CSARDPGLTTGELFF
TRBV19 CASSIFRGGGYTF
TRBV2 CASSESLGLGTGELFF
TRBV20-1 CSASGVNTEAFF
TRBV7-9 CASSPDMNQPQHF
TRBV2 CASSELGPANTGELFF
TRBV13 CASSQTSSNQPQHF